The 21 T cell receptor beta chains given below trace back to one sample, sequenced in a study of T cell changes during pregnancy in multiple sclerosis. Produced via immunoSEQ multiplex PCR; TCRdb's table is partial and in-frame only. Seen here are more than 50,000 clones, about 90% observed once, and the top ten hold over 1%. The sequences come from peripheral blood, collected after pregnancy. The receptors were gathered from a female donor in good health, enrolled as a control in a pregnancy study.

The rearrangement joins TRBV6-1 to TRBJ1-4, with D maybe TRBD1 (6 bases). The CDR3 sequence is 15 residues long. CDR1 and CDR2 (germline): MNHNS, SASEGT. The germline V and J ends were trimmed by 7 bases and 6 bases, with 18 bases remaining between them. As DNA, the CDR3 is TGTGCCAGCACTGCCGTATGGGGGCGGGATGAAAAACTGTTTTTT. Translating gives CASTAVWGRDEKLFF.

J is TRBJ2-2 and V is TRBV21-1; the table's D call of TRBD1 was not tested on the DNA. TRBV21-1 is a pseudogene. The CDR3 extends over 14 amino acids. The DNA of the CDR3 is TGTGCCTTTAACGGCAGGGGGGTCACCGGGGAGCTGTTTTTT. Protein: CAFNGRGVTGELFF.

The J gene is TRBJ2-6, the V gene TRBV2; D gene ambiguous. The CDR3 extends over 18 amino acids. The germline V gene has CDR1 SNHLY and CDR2 FYNNEI. V lost 3 bases and J lost 0, with 15 bases in between. The CDR3 sequence: CASSDPVTGYSGANVLTF. Written as DNA, the CDR3 is TGTGCCAGCAGTGACCCGGTGACGGGTTACTCTGGGGCCAACGTCCTGACTTTC.

The chain uses TRBV19 and TRBJ2-3; D is perhaps TRBD1 (5 bases). Germline V gives CDR1 LNHDA, CDR2 SQIVND (reference sequence). Trimming removed 5 bases from V and 0 bases from J, with 12 bases in between. The CDR3 runs to 15 residues. The CDR3 DNA reads TGTGCCAGTAGTTCTTCAGGGTCTAGCACAGATACGCAGTATTTT. This translates into CASSSSGSSTDTQYF. Using reference TRBV19 and TRBJ2-3 for the parts outside the CDR3, the full variable domain is DGGITQSPKYLFRKEGQNVTLSCEQNLNHDAMYWYRQDPGQGLRLIYYSQIVNDFQKGDIAEGYSVSREKKESFPLTVTSAQKNPTAFYLCASSSSGSSTDTQYFGPGTRLTVL.

CDR3 region: CASSPSWDEQFF. The DNA for the CDR3 is TGTGCCAGCAGCCCTAGCTGGGATGAGCAGTTCTTC. J is TRBJ2-1 and V is TRBV7-9; the D gene is possibly TRBD2 (5 bases). Germline V gives CDR1 SEHNR, CDR2 FQNEAQ (reference sequence). The CDR3 covers 12 residues. V dropped 5 bases and J dropped 8 bases, with 10 bases sitting between them.

The J gene is TRBJ1-6, the V gene TRBV7-2, with TRBD1 matching 7 bases. V gave up 7 bases and J gave up 7 bases; unmatched junction bases: 7. CDR1 SGHTA and CDR2 FQGNSA come from the germline V gene. The CDR3 spans 14 residues. The CDR3 DNA sequence: TGTGCCAGCAAGCCCGTAGGGGGCAATTCACCCCTCCACTTT. Amino acid sequence: CASKPVGGNSPLHF.

V is TRBV5-1 and J is TRBJ1-3; tentatively, D is TRBD1 (6 bases). This CDR3 spans 18 amino acids. The germline V and J ends were trimmed by 4 bases and 8 bases, with 28 bases remaining between them. CDR1 is SGHRS, CDR2 YFSETQ, per germline. CDR3 residues: CASSPSTGIGNTADTIYF. CDR3 in DNA: TGCGCCAGCAGCCCGAGCACAGGGATTGGAAACACGGCGGACACCATATATTTT.

This chain links TRBV27 with TRBJ1-2, with no clear D. Per the germline V gene, CDR1 is MNHEY and CDR2 is SMNVEV (reference sequence). The ends were cut back, 3 bases at V and 13 bases at J, with 24 bases in the middle. This CDR3 comprises 15 residues. The CDR3 loop reads CASSFRRNISGNITF. The CDR3 DNA reads TGTGCCAGCAGTTTCCGGCGGAATATCTCCGGGAATATCACCTTC.

This rearrangement joins TRBV6-1 to TRBJ2-5; D is perhaps TRBD2 (5 bases). Trimming removed 0 bases at V and 2 bases at J, with 10 bases between. The CDR3 is made up of 15 amino acids. Looked up from germline, CDR1 is MNHNS and CDR2 is SASEGT. CDR3 amino acids: CASSEAGADQETQYF. The CDR3 nucleotides are TGTGCCAGCAGTGAAGCGGGAGCGGATCAAGAGACCCAGTACTTC.

V is TRBV25-1 and J is TRBJ1-2; no clear D. V was cut by 4 bases and J by 5 bases, with 11 bases left in between. Germline CDR1 and CDR2: MGHDK and SYGVNS. The CDR3 has 13 amino acids. CDR3 region: CASSVSSSYGYTF. CDR3 coding DNA: TGTGCCAGCAGTGTCTCTTCCTCGTATGGCTACACCTTC.

The DNA for the CDR3 is TGTGCCAGCAGGCCCGGAGCGCGTCAGCCCCAGCATTTT. It yields the protein CASRPGARQPQHF. V is TRBV6-6 and J is TRBJ1-5; D is unresolved. The germline V gene encodes CDR1 MNHNY and CDR2 SVGAGI (reference sequence). Deletions cut 6 bases from V and 6 bases from J, with 12 bases between. The CDR3 spans 13 residues.

The chain couples TRBV2 to TRBJ2-5; TRBD2 might be the D (5 bases). This CDR3 is built from 16 residues. Germline V CDR1 and CDR2: SNHLY, FYNNEI. The V gene lost 6 bases and the J gene lost 3 bases, with 20 bases spanning the gap. CDR3 sequence: CASRTLNKDGEETQYF. In DNA, the CDR3 is TGTGCCAGCAGGACCCTCAATAAGGACGGGGAAGAGACCCAGTACTTC.

V and J are TRBV7-9 and TRBJ2-1, with D maybe TRBD2 (5 bases). This CDR3 has 15 amino acids. Trimming pared 4 bases from V and 4 bases from J, leaving 14 bases between. Germline assignment: CDR1 SEHNR and CDR2 FQNEAQ (reference sequence). The DNA for the CDR3 is TGTGCCAGCAGCTATACTAGGACTCCATACAATGAGCAGTTCTTC. The encoded protein is CASSYTRTPYNEQFF. The full variable domain, completed using reference TRBV7-9 and TRBJ2-1, is DTGVSQNPRHKITKRGQNVTFRCDPISEHNRLYWYRQTLGQGPEFLTYFQNEAQLEKSRLLSDRFSAERPKGSFSTLEIQRTEQGDSAMYLCASSYTRTPYNEQFFGPGTRLTVL.

CDR3 loop: CASSVAGTGGTEAFF. The CDR3, as DNA: TGTGCCAGCAGCGTAGCTGGGACAGGGGGCACTGAAGCTTTCTTT. The genes are TRBV9 and TRBJ1-1; 11 bases map to TRBD1. Looked up from germline, CDR1 is SGDLS and CDR2 is YYNGEE. This CDR3 is 15 amino acids long. V shed 0 bases, J shed 4 bases, and the junction held 2 bases outside the gene matches.

This clone came up a few times. The J gene is TRBJ1-1, the V gene TRBV27; no clear D gene. The CDR3 extends over 10 amino acids. V lost 11 bases, J lost 7 bases, and 11 bases lay in between. Germline V CDR1 and CDR2: MNHEY, SMNVEV (reference sequence). The CDR3 DNA follows: TGTGCCGCTTCCAGATATGAAGCTTTCTTT. Amino acids: CAASRYEAFF.

This clone was counted a single time. The chain joins TRBV19 to TRBJ2-1; 10 nucleotides align to TRBD2. The CDR3 consists of 15 residues. With V trimmed by 5 bases and J by 4 bases, 5 bases remained unmatched. Germline CDR1 and CDR2: LNHDA and SQIVND (reference sequence). Written as DNA, the CDR3 is TGTGCCAGTAGTCCTAGCGGGGGTCTATACAATGAGCAGTTCTTC. This translates into CASSPSGGLYNEQFF.

This CDR3 is CAWGDRPNEKLFF. Here the CDR3 DNA reads TGTGCCTGGGGGGACAGGCCGAATGAAAAACTGTTTTTT. The V gene is TRBV30, the J gene TRBJ1-4, with 8 bases lining up with TRBD1. CDR1 and CDR2 from the germline V gene are GTSNPN and SVGIG (reference sequence). This CDR3 spans 13 amino acids. V was clipped by 5 bases and J by 5 bases; unmatched bases: 4.

This rearrangement joins TRBV5-4 to TRBJ2-2; weak D call: TRBD2 (5 bases). Germline V gives CDR1 SGHNT, CDR2 YYREEE (reference sequence). This CDR3 region has 14 residues. V lost 5 bases to trimming and J lost 2 bases, with 10 bases between them. CDR3 sequence: CASSRLLNTGELFF. In nucleotides, the CDR3 is TGTGCCAGCAGTCGACTACTTAACACCGGGGAGCTGTTTTTT.

The chain uses TRBV23-1 and TRBJ1-6; 8 positions match TRBD1. TRBV23-1 is filed as an ORF, its function uncertain. The CDR3 sequence is 16 residues long. The junction had 11 bases not matched to a gene; V was cut back by 3 bases and J by 10 bases. CDR3 in amino acids: CASSHTNRGVKSPLHF. CDR3 bases: TGCGCCAGCAGTCATACAAACAGGGGGGTTAAATCACCCCTCCACTTT.

The chain joins TRBV18 to TRBJ2-1; 12 bases map to TRBD1. Trimming took 6 bases from V and 7 from J; bases not matched to a gene: 10. Germline V lookup: CDR1 KGHSH, CDR2 LQKENI. CDR3 length equals 16 residues. The CDR3 nucleotides are TGTGCCAGCTCCCCTGGGACAGGGGGCGCGTGGAATGAGCAGTTCTTC. Translation gives CASSPGTGGAWNEQFF.

This clone was seen only once. J is TRBJ1-6 and V is TRBV28; TRBD1 matches 8 bases. Per germline, CDR1 MDHEN and CDR2 SYDVKM. The CDR3 is 15 amino acids. V trimming: 6 bases; J trimming: 8 bases; junction bases outside the gene matches: 9. The CDR3: CASRPGQGRDSPLHF. In DNA, the CDR3 is TGTGCCAGCAGACCCGGACAGGGAAGGGATTCACCCCTCCACTTT.